This entry is about one T cell receptor (beta chain). The antigen is unknown. Amplification targeted TCR beta CDR3 regions from RNA transcripts. A set of HTBI primers served as the primers for a first-round RT-PCR of the TCR CDR3. A single record per CDR3 protein comes from TCRdb applying MiXCR to the multiplex PCR reads. The sample contains nearly 750,000 distinct CDR3 sequences, roughly 32% of which appear only once. These data come from a study of T cells in Graves' hyperthyroidism and ophthalmopathy. Study findings and constraints: Clonotypes that were expanded in thyroid above 0.001 mostly appeared in blood too. The model's output predicted ophthalmopathy at a median of approximately 6.5 months prior to onset.

The CDR3 covers 16 residues. V lost 0 bases and J lost 3; bases outside the gene matches: 7. CDR1 SEHNR and CDR2 FQNEAQ come from the germline V gene (reference sequence). The chain employs TRBV7-9 and TRBJ2-7, with 8 bases aligning to TRBD1. The sequencing input was blood. This receptor was identified in a woman aged 40 to 50 with Graves' hyperthyroidism. Here the CDR3 reads CASSLADREIDYEQYF. In DNA form, the CDR3 reads TGTGCCAGCAGCTTAGCGGACAGGGAGATTGACTACGAGCAGTACTTC.